This TCR beta chain comes out of a study of CD8+ T cells in alopecia areata. Study-wide background: Twice a day, 5 to 10 mg of oral tofacitinib was administered to treated patients. Tofacitinib lasted 6 to 18 months, then 6 months off drug.

The sequencing template was cDNA reverse transcribed from extracted RNA. The method was immunoSEQ multiplex PCR; TCRdb's version includes in-frame clones alone and lacks a portion of them. Among about 200,000 clones, about 53% were seen once, and the ten largest hold approximately 0.5%. Sampling of alopecia areata patients yielded lesional scalp punch biopsies as well as peripheral blood. Germline V gene lookup returns CDR1 MNHEY and CDR2 SMNVEV (reference sequence). The V end was cut by 5 bases, the J end by 6 bases, with 12 bases between. The CDR3 contains 13 residues. This clonotype was obtained from a human donor with alopecia areata. V gene TRBV27 combines with J gene TRBJ2-3; D ambiguous. The sequencing here drew on CD4+ T cells sorted from blood, taken at week 0. For the CDR3, the DNA is TGTGCCAGCAGTCCCGCCCTTAGGGATACGCAGTATTTT. Protein sequence: CASSPALRDTQYF.